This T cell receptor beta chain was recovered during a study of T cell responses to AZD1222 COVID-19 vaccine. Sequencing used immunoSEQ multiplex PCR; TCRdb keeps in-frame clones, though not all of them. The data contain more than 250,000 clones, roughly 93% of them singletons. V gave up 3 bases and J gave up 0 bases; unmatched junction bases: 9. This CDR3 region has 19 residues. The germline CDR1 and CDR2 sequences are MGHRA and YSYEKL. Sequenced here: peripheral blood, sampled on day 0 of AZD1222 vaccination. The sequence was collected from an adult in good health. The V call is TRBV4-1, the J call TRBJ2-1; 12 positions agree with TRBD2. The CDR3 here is CASSHLTSGGPLSYNEQFF. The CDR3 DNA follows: TGCGCCAGCAGCCACCTGACTAGCGGGGGACCCCTCTCCTACAATGAGCAGTTCTTC.